Sequencing of this TCR beta chain was carried out in a study of cytomegalovirus exposure and HLA in healthy donors (dated by TCRdb to 2016 to 2017). Background for the entire study: An earlier analysis of fewer than 750 of the donors reported 250 to 350 Gb of sequence data and roughly 120 million unique TCR beta sequences obtained from around 170 million T cells. Roughly 300 gigabases of sequencing data and 70 million to 100 million unique TCR sequences were included in an early release covering about 620 HLA-typed donors. Of the roughly 400 genotyped donors, approximately 83% fell in the genetic ancestry cluster associated with self-reported Caucasian donors. The study aimed to test whether signatures of past pathogen exposure could be identified by cataloging public T cell receptors. The study profiled the T cell repertoires of under 700 subjects by immunosequencing and related them to cytomegalovirus serostatus. A separate validation cohort of 90 to 150 different subjects was used in addition to the roughly 670-subject first cohort. High-throughput TCR immunosequencing, statistical association of individual TCRs with disease status, and machine learning were combined to predict cytomegalovirus infection status. To study patterns of TCR occurrence, a later analysis re-analyzed previously published TCR beta repertoires from just over 650 donors and added high-resolution HLA genotyping. Rather than drawing on any new phenotypic data, the later analysis identified candidate immune exposures from TCR beta sequences and the way those sequences occurred across donors. An earlier analysis of about 620 of the donors applied high-throughput TCR beta sequencing to assess whether each TCR beta V gene segment acted as functional or pseudogenic. Donor age, sex, ethnicity and CMV serostatus were compiled together with the repertoire data. Genome-wide SNP genotypes for about 65% of the roughly 670 donors were used in a later genetic analysis, which treated that subset as a discovery cohort. All discovery cohort repertoires had been generated on a single sequencing platform. HLA typing covered class I and class II loci at four-digit resolution. Typing coverage differed by locus: A, B, C, DRB1 and DQB1 were typed in about 620-630 donors, DQA1 in 500 to 550, DPA1 in 600 to 610, and DPB1 in around 440. Because of strong linkage in the cohort, roughly five DR-DQ haplotypes were treated as single units for association and clustering. On average, about 240,000 unique TCR beta nucleotide sequences were sequenced per donor among about 400 genotyped donors of the cohort, with 15% to 20% of those sequences being non-productive. Study-wide findings and limitations: Broadly in line with IMGT annotations, most TCR beta V segments showed up in productive rearrangements about 87% or about 30% of the time in an earlier analysis of several hundred of the donors. The classifier was reported to diagnose cytomegalovirus status with high specificity and sensitivity in both the original cohort and the validation cohort. According to the authors, the approach could potentially be generalized to other disease states and immunological phenotypes. Because some donors lacked HLA typing at each locus, the association tests relied only on the typed subset. A further reported finding was that TCR beta sequences accurately predicted the HLA-A and HLA-B alleles for most subjects in the first cohort. The sequencing pipeline was judged likely to have produced a cluster of highly shared sequence variants as a technical artifact. V-gene and J-gene trimming of TCR beta chains was associated with a missense DCLRE1C variant in a later genetic analysis, and the association was replicated in an independent cohort. The only immune exposure information available for the cohort was CMV serostatus. While some public TCRs were present in many individuals, most TCR sequences turned up only very rarely across donors. In vitro tests confirmed that three of the cytomegalovirus-associated TCR beta chains recognize cytomegalovirus antigens. A later genetic analysis reported fewer N-insertions in productive TCRs among donors in an Asian-associated ancestry cluster than the 666-donor mean. In a later analysis, most CMV-associated TCR beta chains were found to appear HLA-restricted, with HLA associations seemingly driven largely by CMV exposure. A later analysis found that HLA-associated TCR beta chains were more clonally expanded and had lower generation probabilities than equally common non-associated chains. The study listed 170 or so TCR beta chains as associated with cytomegalovirus. The presence/absence analyses assumed that sequencing depth was roughly uniform across donors, and that assumption may not be true. Assigning TCR associations to individual alleles was difficult when HLA alleles, especially DR and DQ, strongly co-occurred. Correlated functional status among segregating V segments might reflect linkage disequilibrium, but an unknown experimental factor could not be ruled out. Because counts were too low, about 15 rarely observed V segments, including chromosome 9 orphons, were left out of the earlier analysis of several hundred of the donors. In a later analysis, several top co-occurrence clusters were reported to appear linked to parvovirus B19, influenza, CMV and Epstein-Barr virus. The cohort was sequenced for TCR beta chains only, and without alpha or paired-chain data the features that could be detected were limited. A later analysis associated around 16,000 TCR beta sequences with specific HLA alleles at a false discovery rate of 0.05. According to a later analysis, TCR association rates differed among HLA loci, with DRB1 alleles showing the most associated TCRs and HLA-C alleles showing the fewest.

The cohort was made up of 500 to 800 healthy bone marrow donors. At the time of sampling, all cohort members were nominally healthy, though unrecorded immune exposures were likely present. The donor tested CMV seropositive, placing the donor among the 289 seropositive members of the cohort. A peripheral blood sample was collected from each donor, and TCR beta sequencing was performed on peripheral blood mononuclear cells. The Qiagen DNeasy Blood Extraction Kit was used to extract genomic DNA from the blood cell samples. This clone was detected a few times. The antigen it recognizes is unknown. No per-base quality is available; no much larger clone lies one base away. The library was produced with the immunoSEQ multiplex PCR assay. For the multiplex PCR, a mixture combining 60 forward primers for TCR Vbeta segments and 13 reverse primers for TCR Jbeta segments was used. The CDR3 region of rearranged TCR beta genes was amplified from genomic DNA by a multiplex PCR assay. The Illumina HiSeq System was used to sequence the amplified TCR beta libraries as 87-base-pair reads. Per the authors' processing: A later analysis tallied tens of millions of unique TCR beta chains across the 666 repertoires, and some 10 million of those chains were shared by two or more donors. To remove PCR and sequencing errors, raw reads were error-corrected and collapsed into unique sequences using a nearest-neighbor algorithm that merged closely related sequences. CDR3 sequences were aligned to IMGT reference sequences to assign V, D and J gene segments. For a sequence to be retained, at least a six-nucleotide match to both a V gene segment and a J gene segment was required. A rearrangement counted as productive if the CDR3 had no stop codons and remained in frame with V and J, and every other rearrangement counted as non-productive. CDR3 was defined according to IMGT convention as the region running from the second conserved V-encoded cysteine to the conserved J-encoded phenylalanine. Sequences without an unambiguous match to a single V gene segment were excluded from the earlier analysis of approximately 600 of the donors. An earlier analysis of roughly 590 of the donors called V segments functional above 56.7% productive rearrangements and segregating when the between-donor standard deviation exceeded 5%. A statistical classification framework was developed to diagnose cytomegalovirus status using the catalog of TCR beta chain sequences. In a later analysis, V and J genes were assigned by comparing TCR nucleotide sequences against IMGT/GENE-DB human TR gene sequences. In a later analysis, CDR3 sequences and most-parsimonious VDJ recombination scenarios were assigned using the TCRdist pipeline. In a later analysis, each TCR beta chain was defined by its CDR3 amino acid sequence together with its V-gene family, and reads lacking a unique V-gene family were excluded. To address suspected cross-contamination and a sequencing artifact, a later analysis removed a few hundred highly shared, low-generation-probability nucleotide sequences. In a later analysis, a clonal expansion index for each public chain was calculated from normalized within-repertoire ranks of inferred template counts. In a later analysis, generation probabilities were computed with a VDJ recombination model fitted to out-of-frame rearrangements, and the resulting probabilities were checked against IGoR. In a later analysis, TCR-TCR, TCR-HLA and TCR-CMV co-occurrence was scored with hypergeometric tests, and a repertoire-size bias correction was applied to TCR pairs. In a later analysis, false discovery rates were estimated by permuting HLA or CMV assignments 20 times. In a later analysis, co-occurring TCRs were grouped using DBSCAN, and TCRdist sequence similarity was added for clustering within HLA-allele-positive subsets. For co-occurrence clustering, repertoires with fewer than 30,000 or more than 120,000 public chains were excluded, along with four to six repertoires with anomalous nucleotide sharing. TCRdb's version of the immuneACCESS table is confined to in-frame rearrangements and falls short of the full clone set. An unresolved V gene accounts for under half of the shortfall where checked; the remainder is of unknown origin. V and J calls and clone size come straight from that table; D and trimming were deduced from the DNA. The sample yields under 200,000 clones; approximately 88% were counted once. The ten largest clones take up about 2.6% of the sample.

The TCR originated in a woman between 50 and 59 years old in good health and CMV-seropositive. Sequenced material: PBMCs.

This receptor carries the CDR3 CASSQGLGGNSPLHF. At the DNA level, the sequence is TGTGCCAGCAGCCAAGGGTTAGGAGGGAATTCACCCCTCCACTTT. The V and J segments used are TRBV4-2 and TRBJ1-6; the D gene assignment is ambiguous. Per the germline V gene, LGHNA is the CDR1 and YNFKEQ is the CDR2. Taken from cysteine to phenylalanine, the CDR3 has 15 residues. Just CDR3 DNA is preserved here, 45 bases in frame from base 1. V lost 1 base and J lost 7 bases; the stretch between them is 11 bases long.